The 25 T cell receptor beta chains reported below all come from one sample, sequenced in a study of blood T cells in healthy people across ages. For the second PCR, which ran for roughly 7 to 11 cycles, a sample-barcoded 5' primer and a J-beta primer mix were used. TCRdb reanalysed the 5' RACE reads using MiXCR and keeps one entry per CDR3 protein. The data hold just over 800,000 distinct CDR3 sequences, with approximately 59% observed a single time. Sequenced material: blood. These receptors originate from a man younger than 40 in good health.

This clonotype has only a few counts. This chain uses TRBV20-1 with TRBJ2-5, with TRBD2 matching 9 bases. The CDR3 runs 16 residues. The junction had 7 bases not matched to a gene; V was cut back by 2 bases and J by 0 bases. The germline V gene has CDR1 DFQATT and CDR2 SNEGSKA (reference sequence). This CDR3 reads CSARPPLAGYQETQYF. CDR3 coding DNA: TGCAGTGCTAGACCCCCTCTAGCGGGGTACCAAGAGACCCAGTACTTC.

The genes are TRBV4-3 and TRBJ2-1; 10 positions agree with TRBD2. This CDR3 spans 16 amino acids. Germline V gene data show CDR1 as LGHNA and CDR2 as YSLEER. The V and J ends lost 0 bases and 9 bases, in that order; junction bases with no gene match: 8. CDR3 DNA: TGCGCCAGCAGCCAAGATAGGGTAGCGGGGGGATCTGAGCAGTTCTTC. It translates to CASSQDRVAGGSEQFF.

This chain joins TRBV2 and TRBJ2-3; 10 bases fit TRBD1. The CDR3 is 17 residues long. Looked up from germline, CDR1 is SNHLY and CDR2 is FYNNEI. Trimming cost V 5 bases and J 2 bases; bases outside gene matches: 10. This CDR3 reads CASSHETGTGDTDTQYF. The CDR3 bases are TGTGCCAGCAGTCATGAGACCGGGACAGGGGACACAGATACGCAGTATTTT.

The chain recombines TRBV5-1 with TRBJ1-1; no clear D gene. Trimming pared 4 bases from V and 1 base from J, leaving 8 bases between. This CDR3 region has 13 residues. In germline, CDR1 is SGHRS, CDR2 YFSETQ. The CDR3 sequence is CASSDQTNTEAFF. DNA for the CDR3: TGCGCCAGCAGCGACCAGACGAACACTGAAGCTTTCTTT.

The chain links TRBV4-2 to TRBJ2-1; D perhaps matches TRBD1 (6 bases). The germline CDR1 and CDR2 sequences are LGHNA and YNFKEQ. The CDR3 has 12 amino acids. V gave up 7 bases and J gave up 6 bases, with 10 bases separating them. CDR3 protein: CASTVQGNEQFF. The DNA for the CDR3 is TGTGCCAGCACCGTACAGGGCAATGAGCAGTTCTTC.

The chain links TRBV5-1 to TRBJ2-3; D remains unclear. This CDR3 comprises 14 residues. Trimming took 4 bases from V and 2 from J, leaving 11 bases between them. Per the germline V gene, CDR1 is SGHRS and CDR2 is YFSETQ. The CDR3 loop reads CASSLNWDTDTQYF. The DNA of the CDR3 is TGCGCCAGCAGCCTCAACTGGGACACAGATACGCAGTATTTT.

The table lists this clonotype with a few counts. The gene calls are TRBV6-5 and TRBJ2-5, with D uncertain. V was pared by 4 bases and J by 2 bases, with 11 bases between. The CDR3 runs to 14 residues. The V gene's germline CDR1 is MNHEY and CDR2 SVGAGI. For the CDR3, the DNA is TGTGCCAGCAGTTCCCTCGACCGTCAAGAGACCCAGTACTTC. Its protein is CASSSLDRQETQYF.

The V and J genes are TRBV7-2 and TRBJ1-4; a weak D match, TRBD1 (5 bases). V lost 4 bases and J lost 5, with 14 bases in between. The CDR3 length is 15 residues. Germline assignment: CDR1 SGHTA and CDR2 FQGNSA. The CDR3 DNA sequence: TGTGCCAGCAGCTCGAAGACCGGGGGGAATGAAAAACTGTTTTTT. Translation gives CASSSKTGGNEKLFF.

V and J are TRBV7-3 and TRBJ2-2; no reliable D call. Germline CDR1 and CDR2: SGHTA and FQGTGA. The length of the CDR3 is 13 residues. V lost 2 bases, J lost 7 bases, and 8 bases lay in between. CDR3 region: CASSLPSSGELFF. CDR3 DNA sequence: TGTGCCAGCAGCTTACCCTCGAGCGGGGAGCTGTTTTTT.

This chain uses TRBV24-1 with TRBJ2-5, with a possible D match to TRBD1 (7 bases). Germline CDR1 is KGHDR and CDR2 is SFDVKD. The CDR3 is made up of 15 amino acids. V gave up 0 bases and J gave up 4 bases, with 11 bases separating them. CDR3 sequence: CATSDLQGGGETQYF. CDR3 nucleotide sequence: TGTGCCACCAGTGATTTGCAGGGGGGAGGAGAGACCCAGTACTTC.

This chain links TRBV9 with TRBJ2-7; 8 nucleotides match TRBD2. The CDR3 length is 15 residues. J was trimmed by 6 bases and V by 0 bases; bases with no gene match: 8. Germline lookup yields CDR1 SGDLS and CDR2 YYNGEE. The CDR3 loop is CASSVGGRLASEQYF. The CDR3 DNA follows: TGTGCCAGCAGCGTAGGCGGGAGGCTAGCAAGCGAGCAGTACTTC.

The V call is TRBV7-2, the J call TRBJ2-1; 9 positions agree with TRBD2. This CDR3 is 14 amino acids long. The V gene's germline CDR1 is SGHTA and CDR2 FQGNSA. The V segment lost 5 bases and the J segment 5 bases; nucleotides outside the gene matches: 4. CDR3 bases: TGTGCCAGCAGCCCAGCGGGGGGCCACAATGAGCAGTTCTTC. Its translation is CASSPAGGHNEQFF.

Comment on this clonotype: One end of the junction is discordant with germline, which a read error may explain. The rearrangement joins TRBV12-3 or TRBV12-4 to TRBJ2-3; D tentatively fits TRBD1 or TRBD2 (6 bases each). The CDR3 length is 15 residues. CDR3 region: CASSLKGGLAETQYF. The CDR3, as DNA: TGTGCCAGCAGTTTAAAGGGGGGCCTTGCAGAGACGCAGTATTTT.

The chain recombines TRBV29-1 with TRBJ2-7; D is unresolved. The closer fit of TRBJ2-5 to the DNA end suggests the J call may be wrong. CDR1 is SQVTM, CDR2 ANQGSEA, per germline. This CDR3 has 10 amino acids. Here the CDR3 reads CSGARETQYF. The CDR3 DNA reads TGCAGCGGGGCCCGGGAGACCCAGTACTTC.

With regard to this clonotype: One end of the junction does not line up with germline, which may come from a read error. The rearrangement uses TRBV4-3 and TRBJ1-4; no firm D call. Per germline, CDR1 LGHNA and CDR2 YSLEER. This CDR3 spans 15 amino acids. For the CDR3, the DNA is TGCACCAGCAGCCGGTCGGAGGCCCGAAATGAAAAACTGTTTTTT. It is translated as CTSSRSEARNEKLFF.

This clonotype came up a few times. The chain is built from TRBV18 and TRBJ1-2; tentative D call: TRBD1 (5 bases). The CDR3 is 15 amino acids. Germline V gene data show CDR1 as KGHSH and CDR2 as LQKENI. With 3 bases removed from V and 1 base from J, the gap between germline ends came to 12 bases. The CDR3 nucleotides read TGTGCCAGCTCACCCCCGGGACCGCATAACTATGGCTACACCTTC. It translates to CASSPPGPHNYGYTF.

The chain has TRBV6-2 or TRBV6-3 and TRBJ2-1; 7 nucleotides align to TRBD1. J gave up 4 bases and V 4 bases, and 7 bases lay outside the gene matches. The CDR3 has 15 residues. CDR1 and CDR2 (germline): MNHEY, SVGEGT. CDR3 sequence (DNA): TGTGCCAGCAGTTTCCAGGGGGTGTTTTACAATGAGCAGTTCTTC. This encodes CASSFQGVFYNEQFF.

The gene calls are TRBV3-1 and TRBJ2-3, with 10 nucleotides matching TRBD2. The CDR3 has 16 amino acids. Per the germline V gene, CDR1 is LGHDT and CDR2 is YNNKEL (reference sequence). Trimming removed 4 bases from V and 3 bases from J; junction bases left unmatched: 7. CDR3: CASSLNWGLATDTQYF. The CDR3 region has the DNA TGTGCCAGCAGCCTCAACTGGGGACTAGCGACAGATACGCAGTATTTT.

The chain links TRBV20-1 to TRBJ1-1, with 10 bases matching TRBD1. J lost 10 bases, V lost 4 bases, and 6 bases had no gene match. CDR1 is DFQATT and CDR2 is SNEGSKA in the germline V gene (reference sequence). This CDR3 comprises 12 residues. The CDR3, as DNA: TGCAGTGCTAAGACAGGGGGCGCCGGAGCTTTCTTT. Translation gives CSAKTGGAGAFF.

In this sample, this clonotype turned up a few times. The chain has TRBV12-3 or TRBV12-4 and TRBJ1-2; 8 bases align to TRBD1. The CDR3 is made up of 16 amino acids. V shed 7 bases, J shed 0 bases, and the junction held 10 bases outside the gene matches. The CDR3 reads CASNQQGGRANYGYTF. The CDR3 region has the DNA TGTGCCAGCAACCAACAGGGGGGGAGAGCTAACTATGGCTACACCTTC.

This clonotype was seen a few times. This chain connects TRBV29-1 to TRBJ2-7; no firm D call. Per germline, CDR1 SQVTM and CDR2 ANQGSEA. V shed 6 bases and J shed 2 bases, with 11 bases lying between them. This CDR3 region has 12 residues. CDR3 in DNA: TGCAGCGTGTCGGACGGAGCCTACGAGCAGTACTTC. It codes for CSVSDGAYEQYF.

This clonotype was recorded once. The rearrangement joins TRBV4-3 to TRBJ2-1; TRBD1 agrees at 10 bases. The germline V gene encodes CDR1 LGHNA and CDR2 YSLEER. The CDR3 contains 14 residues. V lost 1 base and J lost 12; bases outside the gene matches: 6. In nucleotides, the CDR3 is TGCGCCAGCAGCCAAGGACAGGGGGCTATTGGGCAGTTCTTC. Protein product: CASSQGQGAIGQFF.

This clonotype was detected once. The CDR3 spells CSVGEVRTEAFF. CDR3 DNA sequence: TGCAGCGTTGGGGAGGTTAGAACTGAAGCTTTCTTT. This chain joins TRBV29-1 and TRBJ1-1; D is unclear. V was pared by 4 bases and J by 5 bases, with 11 bases between. This CDR3 is 12 amino acids long. Germline loops: CDR1 SQVTM, CDR2 ANQGSEA.

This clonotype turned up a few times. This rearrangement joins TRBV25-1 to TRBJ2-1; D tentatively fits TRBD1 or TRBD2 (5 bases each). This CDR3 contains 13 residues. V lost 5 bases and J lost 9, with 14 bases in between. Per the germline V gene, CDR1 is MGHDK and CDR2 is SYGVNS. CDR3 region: CASSRKGRAEQFF. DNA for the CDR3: TGTGCCAGCAGTAGAAAGGGACGCGCTGAGCAGTTCTTC.

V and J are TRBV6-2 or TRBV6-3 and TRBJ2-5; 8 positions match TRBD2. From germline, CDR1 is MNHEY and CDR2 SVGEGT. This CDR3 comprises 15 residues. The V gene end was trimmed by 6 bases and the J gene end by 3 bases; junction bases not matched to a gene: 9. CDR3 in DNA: TGTGCCAGCAGCCAAAGCGGGGGCTTCAAAGAGACCCAGTACTTC. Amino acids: CASSQSGGFKETQYF.